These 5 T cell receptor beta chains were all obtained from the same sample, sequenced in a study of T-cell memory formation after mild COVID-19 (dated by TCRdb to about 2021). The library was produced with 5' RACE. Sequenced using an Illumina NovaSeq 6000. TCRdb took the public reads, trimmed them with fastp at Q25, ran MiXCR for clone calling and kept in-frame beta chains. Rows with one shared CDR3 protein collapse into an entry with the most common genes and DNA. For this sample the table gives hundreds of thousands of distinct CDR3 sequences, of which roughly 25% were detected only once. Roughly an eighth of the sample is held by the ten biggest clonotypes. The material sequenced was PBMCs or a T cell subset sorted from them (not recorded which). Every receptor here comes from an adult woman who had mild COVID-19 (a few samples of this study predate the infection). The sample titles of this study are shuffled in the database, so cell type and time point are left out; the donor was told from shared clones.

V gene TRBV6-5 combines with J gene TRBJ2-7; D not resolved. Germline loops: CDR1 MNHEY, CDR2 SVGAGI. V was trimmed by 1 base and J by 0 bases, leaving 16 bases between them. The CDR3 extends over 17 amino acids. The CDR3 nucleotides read TGTGCCAGCAGTTACTTATCCCTGGGCAGGTTCTCCTACGAGCAGTACTTC. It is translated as CASSYLSLGRFSYEQYF.

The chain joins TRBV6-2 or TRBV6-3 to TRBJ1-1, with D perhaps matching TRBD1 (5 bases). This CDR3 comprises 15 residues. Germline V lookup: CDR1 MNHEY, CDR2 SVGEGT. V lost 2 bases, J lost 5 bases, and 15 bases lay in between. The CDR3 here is CASSYRRGGKTEAFF. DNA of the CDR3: TGTGCCAGCAGTTACCGTAGGGGTGGGAAAACTGAAGCTTTCTTT.

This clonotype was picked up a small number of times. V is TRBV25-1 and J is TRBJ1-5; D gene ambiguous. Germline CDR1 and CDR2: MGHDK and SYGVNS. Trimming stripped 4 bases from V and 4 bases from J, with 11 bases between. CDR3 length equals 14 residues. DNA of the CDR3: TGTGCCAGCAGTGCCGGCGTAACGAATCAGCCCCAGCATTTT. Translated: CASSAGVTNQPQHF. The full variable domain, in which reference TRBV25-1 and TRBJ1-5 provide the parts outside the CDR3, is EADIYQTPRYLVIGTGKKITLECSQTMGHDKMYWYQQDPGMELHLIHYSYGVNSTEKGDLSSESTVSRIRTEHFPLTLESARPSHTSQYLCASSAGVTNQPQHFGDGTRLSIL.

Written as DNA, the CDR3 is TGTGCCAGCAGGTCGGGGATGGGAGATACGCAGTATTTT. Translated: CASRSGMGDTQYF. The chain recombines TRBV7-9 with TRBJ2-3; a weak D match, TRBD2 (5 bases). The length of the CDR3 is 13 residues. Germline V CDR1 and CDR2: SEHNR, FQNEAQ (reference sequence). Trimming took off 6 bases at V and 5 bases at J, with 12 bases between the two ends.

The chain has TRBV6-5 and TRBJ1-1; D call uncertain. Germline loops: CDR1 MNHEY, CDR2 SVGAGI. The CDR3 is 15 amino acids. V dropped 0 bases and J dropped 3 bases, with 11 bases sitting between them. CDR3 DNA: TGTGCCAGCAGTTACTCACCCCCCCCAGACACTGAAGCTTTCTTT. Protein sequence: CASSYSPPPDTEAFF.